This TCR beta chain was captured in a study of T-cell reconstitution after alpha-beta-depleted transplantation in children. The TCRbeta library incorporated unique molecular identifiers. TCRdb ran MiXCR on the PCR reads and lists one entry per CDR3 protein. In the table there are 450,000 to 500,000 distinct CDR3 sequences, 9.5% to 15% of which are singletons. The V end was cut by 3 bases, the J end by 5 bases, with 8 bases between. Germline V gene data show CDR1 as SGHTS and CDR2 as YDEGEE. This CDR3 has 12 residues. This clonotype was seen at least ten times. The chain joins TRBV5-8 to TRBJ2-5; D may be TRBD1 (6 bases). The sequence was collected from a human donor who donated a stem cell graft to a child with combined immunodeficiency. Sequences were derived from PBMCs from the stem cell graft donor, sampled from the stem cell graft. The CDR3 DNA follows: TGTGCCAGCAGCTACGACAGGGAGACCCAGTACTTC. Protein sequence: CASSYDRETQYF.